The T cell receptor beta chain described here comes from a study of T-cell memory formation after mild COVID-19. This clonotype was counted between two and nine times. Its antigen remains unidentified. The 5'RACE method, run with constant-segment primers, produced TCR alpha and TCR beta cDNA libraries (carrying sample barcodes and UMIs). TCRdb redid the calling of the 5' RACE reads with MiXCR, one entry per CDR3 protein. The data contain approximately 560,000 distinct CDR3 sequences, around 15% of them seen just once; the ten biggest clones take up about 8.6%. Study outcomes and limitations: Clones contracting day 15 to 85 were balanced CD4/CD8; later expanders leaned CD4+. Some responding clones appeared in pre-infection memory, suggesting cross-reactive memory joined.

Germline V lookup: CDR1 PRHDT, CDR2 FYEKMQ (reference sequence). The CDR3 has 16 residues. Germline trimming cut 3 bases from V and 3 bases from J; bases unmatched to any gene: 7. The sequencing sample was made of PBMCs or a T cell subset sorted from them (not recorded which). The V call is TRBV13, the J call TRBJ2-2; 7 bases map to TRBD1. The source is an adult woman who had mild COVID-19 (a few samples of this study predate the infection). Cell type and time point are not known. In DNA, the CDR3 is TGTGCCAGCAGCTTTACAGGGGAAGGGGACACCGGGGAGCTGTTTTTT. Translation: CASSFTGEGDTGELFF.